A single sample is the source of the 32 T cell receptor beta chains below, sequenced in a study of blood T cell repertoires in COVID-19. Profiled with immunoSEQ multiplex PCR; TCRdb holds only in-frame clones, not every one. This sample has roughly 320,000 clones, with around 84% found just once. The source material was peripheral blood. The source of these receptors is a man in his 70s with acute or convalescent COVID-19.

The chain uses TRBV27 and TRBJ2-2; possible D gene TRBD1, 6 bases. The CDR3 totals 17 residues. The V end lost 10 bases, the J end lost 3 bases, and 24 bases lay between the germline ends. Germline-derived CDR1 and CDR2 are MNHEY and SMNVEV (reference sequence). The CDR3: CATRKGWGLIDTGELFF. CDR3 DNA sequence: TGTGCCACCAGGAAAGGTTGGGGGCTTATAGACACCGGGGAGCTGTTTTTT.

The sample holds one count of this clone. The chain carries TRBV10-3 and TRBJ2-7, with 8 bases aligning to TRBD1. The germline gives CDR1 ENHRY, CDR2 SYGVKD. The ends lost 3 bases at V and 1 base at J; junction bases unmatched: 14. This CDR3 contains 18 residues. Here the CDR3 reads CAISDSPLTGTGSYEQYF. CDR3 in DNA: TGTGCCATCAGTGATTCGCCTCTGACCGGGACAGGATCCTACGAGCAGTACTTC.

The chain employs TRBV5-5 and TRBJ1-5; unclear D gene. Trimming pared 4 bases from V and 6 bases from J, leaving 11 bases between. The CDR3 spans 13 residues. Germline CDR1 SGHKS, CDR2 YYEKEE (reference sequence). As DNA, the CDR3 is TGTGCCAGCAGCCTTAGGTCGGGTCAGCCCCAGCATTTT. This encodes CASSLRSGQPQHF.

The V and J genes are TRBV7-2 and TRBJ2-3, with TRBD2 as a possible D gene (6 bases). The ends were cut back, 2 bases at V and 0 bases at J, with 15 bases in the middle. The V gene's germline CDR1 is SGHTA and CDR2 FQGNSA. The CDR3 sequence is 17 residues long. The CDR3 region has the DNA TGTGCCAGCAGCTTAATTCCCCGCCTAGCGAGCACAGATACGCAGTATTTT. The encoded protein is CASSLIPRLASTDTQYF. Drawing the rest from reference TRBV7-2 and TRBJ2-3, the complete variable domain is GAGVSQSPSNKVTEKGKDVELRCDPISGHTALYWYRQSLGQGLEFLIYFQGNSAPDKSGLPSDRFSAERTGGSVSTLTIQRTQQEDSAVYLCASSLIPRLASTDTQYFGPGTRLTVL.

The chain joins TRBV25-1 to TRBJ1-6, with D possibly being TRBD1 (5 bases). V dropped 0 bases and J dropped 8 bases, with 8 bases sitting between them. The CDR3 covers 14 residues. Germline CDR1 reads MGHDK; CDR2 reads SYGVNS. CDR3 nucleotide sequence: TGTGCCAGCAGTGAATACGGGGGGTATTCACCCCTCCACTTT. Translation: CASSEYGGYSPLHF. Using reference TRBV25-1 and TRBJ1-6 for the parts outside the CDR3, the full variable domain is EADIYQTPRYLVIGTGKKITLECSQTMGHDKMYWYQQDPGMELHLIHYSYGVNSTEKGDLSSESTVSRIRTEHFPLTLESARPSHTSQYLCASSEYGGYSPLHFGNGTRLTVT.

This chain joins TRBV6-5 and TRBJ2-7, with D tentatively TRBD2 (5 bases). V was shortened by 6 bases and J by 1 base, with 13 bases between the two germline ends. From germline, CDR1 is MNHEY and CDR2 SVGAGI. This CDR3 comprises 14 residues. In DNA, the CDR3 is TGTGCCAGCAGCCTCAGCCGGGATTCCTACGAGCAGTACTTC. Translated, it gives CASSLSRDSYEQYF.

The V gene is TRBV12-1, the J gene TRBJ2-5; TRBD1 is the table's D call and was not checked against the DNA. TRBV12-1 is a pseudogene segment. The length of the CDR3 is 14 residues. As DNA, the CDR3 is TGTGCCAGCAGATACACTCAGGCACAAGAGACCCAGTACTTC. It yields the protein CASRYTQAQETQYF.

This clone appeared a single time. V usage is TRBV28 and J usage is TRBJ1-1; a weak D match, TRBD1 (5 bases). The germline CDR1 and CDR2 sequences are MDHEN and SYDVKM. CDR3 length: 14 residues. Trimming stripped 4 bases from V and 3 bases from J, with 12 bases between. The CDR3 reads CASSSLGGDTEAFF. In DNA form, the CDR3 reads TGTGCCAGCAGTTCCCTAGGAGGGGACACTGAAGCTTTCTTT.

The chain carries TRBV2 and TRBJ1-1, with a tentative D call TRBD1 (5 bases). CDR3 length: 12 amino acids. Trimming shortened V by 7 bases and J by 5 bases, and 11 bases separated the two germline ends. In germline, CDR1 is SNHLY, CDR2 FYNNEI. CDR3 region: CASTPRVTEAFF. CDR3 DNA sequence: TGTGCCAGCACCCCCAGGGTGACTGAAGCTTTCTTT.

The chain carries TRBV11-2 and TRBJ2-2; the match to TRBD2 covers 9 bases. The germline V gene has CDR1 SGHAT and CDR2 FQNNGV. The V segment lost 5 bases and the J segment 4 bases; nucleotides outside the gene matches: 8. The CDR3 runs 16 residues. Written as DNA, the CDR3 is TGTGCCAGCAGCCCTTCGGCGGGGGGGTCCACCGGGGAGCTGTTTTTT. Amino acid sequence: CASSPSAGGSTGELFF.

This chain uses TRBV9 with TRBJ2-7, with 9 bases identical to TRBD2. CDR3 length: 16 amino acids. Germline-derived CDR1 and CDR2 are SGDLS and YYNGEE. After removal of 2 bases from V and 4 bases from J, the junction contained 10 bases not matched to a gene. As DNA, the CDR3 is TGTGCCAGCAGCGTCGCCCCTAGCGGGACAACGTACGAGCAGTACTTC. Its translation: CASSVAPSGTTYEQYF.

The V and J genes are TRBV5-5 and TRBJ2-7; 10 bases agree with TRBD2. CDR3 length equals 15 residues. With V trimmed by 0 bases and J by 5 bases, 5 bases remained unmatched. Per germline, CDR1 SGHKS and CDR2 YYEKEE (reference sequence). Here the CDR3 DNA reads TGTGCCAGCAGCTTGGAAGCTAGCGGGAGTCACGAGCAGTACTTC. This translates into CASSLEASGSHEQYF.

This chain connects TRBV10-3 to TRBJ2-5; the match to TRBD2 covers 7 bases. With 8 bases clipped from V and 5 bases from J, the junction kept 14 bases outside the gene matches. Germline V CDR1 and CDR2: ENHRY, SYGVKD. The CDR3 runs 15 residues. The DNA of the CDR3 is TGTGCCATCCTGGATAGGGCGGGAGTAGGGGAGACCCAGTACTTC. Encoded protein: CAILDRAGVGETQYF.

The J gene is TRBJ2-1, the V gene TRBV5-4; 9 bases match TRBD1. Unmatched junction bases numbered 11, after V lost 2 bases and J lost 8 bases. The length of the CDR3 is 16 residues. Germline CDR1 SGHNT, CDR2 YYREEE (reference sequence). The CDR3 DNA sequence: TGTGCCAGCAGCTTCTCGGGACAGGGCCTTAAGCATGAGCAGTTCTTC. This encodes CASSFSGQGLKHEQFF.

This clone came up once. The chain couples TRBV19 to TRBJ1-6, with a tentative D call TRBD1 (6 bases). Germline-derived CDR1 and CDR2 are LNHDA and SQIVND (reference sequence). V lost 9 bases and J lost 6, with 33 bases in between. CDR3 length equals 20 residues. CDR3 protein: CASSHRVEAAPAGVNSPLHF. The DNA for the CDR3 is TGTGCCAGCTCACACAGGGTTGAGGCGGCCCCGGCGGGGGTTAATTCACCCCTCCACTTT.

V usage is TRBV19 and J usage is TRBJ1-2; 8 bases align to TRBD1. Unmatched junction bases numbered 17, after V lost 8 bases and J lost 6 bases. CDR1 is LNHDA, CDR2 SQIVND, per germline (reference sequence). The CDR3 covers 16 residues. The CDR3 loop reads CASASFLGQGRHGYTF. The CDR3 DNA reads TGTGCCAGTGCTTCCTTTCTCGGACAGGGTCGACATGGCTACACCTTC.

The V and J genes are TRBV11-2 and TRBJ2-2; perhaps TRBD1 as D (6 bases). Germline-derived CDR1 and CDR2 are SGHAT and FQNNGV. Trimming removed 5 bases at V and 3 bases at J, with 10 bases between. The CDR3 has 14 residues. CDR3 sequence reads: CASSLRGYTGELFF. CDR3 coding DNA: TGTGCCAGCAGCCTCAGGGGATACACCGGGGAGCTGTTTTTT.

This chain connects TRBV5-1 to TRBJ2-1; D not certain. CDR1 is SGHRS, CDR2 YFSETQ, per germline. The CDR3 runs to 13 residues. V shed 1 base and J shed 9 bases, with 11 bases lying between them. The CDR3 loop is CASSLSTRGEQFF. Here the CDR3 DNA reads TGCGCCAGCAGCTTGTCAACCCGCGGTGAGCAGTTCTTC.

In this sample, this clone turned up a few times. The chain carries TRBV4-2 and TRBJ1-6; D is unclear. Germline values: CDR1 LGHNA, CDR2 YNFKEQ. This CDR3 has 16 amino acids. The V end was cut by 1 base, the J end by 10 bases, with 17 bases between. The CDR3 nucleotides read TGTGCCAGCAGCCAAGGTGGTAGGAGGGCATCGTCACCCCTCCACTTT. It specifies CASSQGGRRASSPLHF.

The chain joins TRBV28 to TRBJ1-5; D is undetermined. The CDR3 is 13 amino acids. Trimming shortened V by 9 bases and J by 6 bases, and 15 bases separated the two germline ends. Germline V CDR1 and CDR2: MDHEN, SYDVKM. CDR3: CASHVTPGQPQHF. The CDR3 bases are TGTGCCAGTCATGTAACGCCCGGTCAGCCCCAGCATTTT.

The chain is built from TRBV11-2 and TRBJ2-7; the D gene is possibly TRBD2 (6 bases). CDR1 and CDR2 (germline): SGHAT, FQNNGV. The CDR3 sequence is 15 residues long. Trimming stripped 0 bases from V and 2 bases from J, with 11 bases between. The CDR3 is CASSLDGLSPYEQYF. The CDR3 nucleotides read TGTGCCAGCAGCTTAGACGGACTAAGTCCCTACGAGCAGTACTTC. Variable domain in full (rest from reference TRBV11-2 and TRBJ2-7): EAGVAQSPRYKIIEKRQSVAFWCNPISGHATLYWYQQILGQGPKLLIQFQNNGVVDDSQLPKDRFSAERLKGVDSTLKIQPAKLEDSAVYLCASSLDGLSPYEQYFGPGTRLTVT.

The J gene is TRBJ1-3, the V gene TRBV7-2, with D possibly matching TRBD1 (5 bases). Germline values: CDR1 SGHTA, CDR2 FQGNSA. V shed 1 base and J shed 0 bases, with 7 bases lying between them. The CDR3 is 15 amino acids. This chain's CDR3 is CASSLGQNSGNTIYF. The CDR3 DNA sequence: TGTGCCAGCAGCTTAGGACAGAACTCTGGAAACACCATATATTTT.

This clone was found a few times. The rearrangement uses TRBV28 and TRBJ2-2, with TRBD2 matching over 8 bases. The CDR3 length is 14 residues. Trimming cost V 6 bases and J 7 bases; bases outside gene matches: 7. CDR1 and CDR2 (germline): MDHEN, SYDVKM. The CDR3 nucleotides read TGTGCCAGCAGAATAAGCGGGAGCTTCGGGGAGCTGTTTTTT. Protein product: CASRISGSFGELFF.

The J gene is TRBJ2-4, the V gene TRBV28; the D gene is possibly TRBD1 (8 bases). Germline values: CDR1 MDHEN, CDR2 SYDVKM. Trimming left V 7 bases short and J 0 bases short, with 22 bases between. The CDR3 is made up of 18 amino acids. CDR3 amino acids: CASTPTGEGLAAKNIQYF. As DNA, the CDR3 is TGTGCCAGCACCCCGACAGGGGAGGGGTTAGCAGCCAAAAACATTCAGTACTTC. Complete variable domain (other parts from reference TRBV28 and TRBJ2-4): DVKVTQSSRYLVKRTGEKVFLECVQDMDHENMFWYRQDPGLGLRLIYFSYDVKMKEKGDIPEGYSVSREKKERFSLILESASTNQTSMYLCASTPTGEGLAAKNIQYFGAGTRLSVL.

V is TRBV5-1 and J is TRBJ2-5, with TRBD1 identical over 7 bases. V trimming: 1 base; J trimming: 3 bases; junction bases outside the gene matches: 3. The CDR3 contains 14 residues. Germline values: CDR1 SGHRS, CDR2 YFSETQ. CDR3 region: CASSLFGTEETQYF. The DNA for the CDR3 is TGCGCCAGCAGCTTGTTTGGGACAGAAGAGACCCAGTACTTC.

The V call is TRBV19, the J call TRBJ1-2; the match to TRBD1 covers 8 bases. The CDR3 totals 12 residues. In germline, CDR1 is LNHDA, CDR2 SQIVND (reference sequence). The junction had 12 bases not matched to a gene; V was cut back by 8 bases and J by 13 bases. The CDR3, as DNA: TGTGCCAGTTCTATGCAGGGGACAGGAGCCACCTTC. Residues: CASSMQGTGATF.

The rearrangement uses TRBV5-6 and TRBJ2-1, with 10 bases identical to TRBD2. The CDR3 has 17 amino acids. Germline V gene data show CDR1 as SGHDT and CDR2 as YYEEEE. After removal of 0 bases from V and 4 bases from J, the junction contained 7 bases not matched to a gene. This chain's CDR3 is CASSLVAGGNTYNEQFF. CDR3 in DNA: TGTGCCAGCAGCTTGGTAGCGGGGGGAAACACTTACAATGAGCAGTTCTTC.

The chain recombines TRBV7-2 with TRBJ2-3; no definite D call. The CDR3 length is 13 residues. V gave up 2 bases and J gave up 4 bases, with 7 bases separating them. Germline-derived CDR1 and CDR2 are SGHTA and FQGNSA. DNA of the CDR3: TGTGCCAGCAGCTTATATTATTCAGATACGCAGTATTTT. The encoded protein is CASSLYYSDTQYF.

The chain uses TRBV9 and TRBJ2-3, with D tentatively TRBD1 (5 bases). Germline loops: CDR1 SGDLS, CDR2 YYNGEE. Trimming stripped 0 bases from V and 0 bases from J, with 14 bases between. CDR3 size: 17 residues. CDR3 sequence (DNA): TGTGCCAGCAGCGTAGACACGCGTGGGGCTAGCACAGATACGCAGTATTTT. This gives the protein CASSVDTRGASTDTQYF.

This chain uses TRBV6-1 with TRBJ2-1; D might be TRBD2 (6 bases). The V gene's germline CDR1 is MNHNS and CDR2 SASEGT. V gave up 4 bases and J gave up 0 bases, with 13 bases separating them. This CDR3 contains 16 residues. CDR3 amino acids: CASSGTTAASYNEQFF. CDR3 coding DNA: TGTGCCAGCAGTGGGACTACCGCCGCCTCCTACAATGAGCAGTTCTTC.

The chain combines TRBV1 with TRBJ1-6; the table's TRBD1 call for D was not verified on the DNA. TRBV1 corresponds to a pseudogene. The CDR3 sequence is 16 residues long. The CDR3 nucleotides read TGCACCAGCAGCCAAGAAGGGACAGGGGATAATTCACCCCTCCACTTT. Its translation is CTSSQEGTGDNSPLHF.

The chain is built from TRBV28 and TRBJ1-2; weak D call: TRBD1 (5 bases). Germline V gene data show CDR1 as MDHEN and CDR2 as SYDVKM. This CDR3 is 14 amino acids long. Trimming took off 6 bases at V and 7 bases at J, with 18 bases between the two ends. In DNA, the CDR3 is TGTGCCAGCAGGCCAAGCAGGGTTCGGAGTGGCTACACCTTC. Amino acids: CASRPSRVRSGYTF.